One sample yielded the 18 T cell receptor beta chains listed below, sequenced in a study of identical twins. Using its own MiXCR run on the 5' RACE reads, TCRdb lists one record per CDR3 protein. The sample has hundreds of thousands of distinct CDR3 sequences, about 18% seen once. This sample also belongs to another study, concerning T cells expressing NK-cell markers.

Sequencing was carried out using PBMCs. The receptor source for this set is a woman younger than 30 in good health.

On this clonotype: The junction departs from germline at one end; a sequencing error may be responsible. The gene calls are TRBV6-5 and TRBJ2-5, with D perhaps given as TRBD1 or TRBD2 (5 bases each). The CDR3 is 16 residues long. The germline V gene encodes CDR1 MNHEY and CDR2 SVGAGI. This chain's CDR3 is CARSYGAGYSQETQYF. Written as DNA, the CDR3 is TGTGCCAGAAGTTACGGGGCAGGGTATTCTCAAGAGACCCAGTACTTC.

The rearrangement links TRBV6-5 to TRBJ2-1; TRBD2 matches at 9 bases. V shed 2 bases and J 8 bases; nucleotides not matched to a gene: 7. The CDR3 contains 15 residues. The germline V gene has CDR1 MNHEY and CDR2 SVGAGI. CDR3 residues: CASSYRGTSTDEQFF. CDR3 sequence (DNA): TGTGCCAGCAGTTACAGGGGGACTAGCACGGATGAGCAGTTCTTC.

The J gene is TRBJ2-1, the V gene TRBV16; D gene uncertain. The CDR3 is made up of 13 amino acids. The V end lost 4 bases, the J end lost 11 bases, and 15 bases lay between the germline ends. The germline CDR1 and CDR2 sequences are KGHSY and FQNENV. The CDR3 nucleotides are TGTGCCAGCAGCCGAAGGGCGAACGTAAAGCAGTTCTTC. Translated, it gives CASSRRANVKQFF.

The table lists this clonotype with many counts. This chain joins TRBV7-9 and TRBJ2-1; no definite D call. The germline gives CDR1 SEHNR, CDR2 FQNEAQ (reference sequence). The CDR3 is 16 amino acids. Trimming took 5 bases from V and 7 from J, leaving 21 bases between them. CDR3 DNA sequence: TGTGCCAGCAGCACACAGCTTGGGGTGGCCATTAATGAGCAGTTCTTC. Its translation is CASSTQLGVAINEQFF.

A few counts support this clonotype. This chain's CDR3 is CASSPLTVTEAFF. The CDR3 DNA reads as TGTGCCAGCAGCCCTCTGACAGTCACTGAAGCTTTCTTT. The V and J genes are TRBV7-9 and TRBJ1-1; D is perhaps TRBD1 (5 bases). Trimming left V 5 bases short and J 4 bases short, with 11 bases between. The germline V gene encodes CDR1 SEHNR and CDR2 FQNEAQ (reference sequence). The CDR3 consists of 13 residues.

V gene TRBV27 combines with J gene TRBJ2-1; 7 bases agree with TRBD1. V lost 2 bases to trimming and J lost 6 bases; unmatched junction nucleotides: 4. The CDR3 spans 14 residues. Germline V gene sequence: CDR1 MNHEY, CDR2 SMNVEV (reference sequence). The CDR3 DNA is TGTGCCAGCAGTTTACAGGGGGTAGGCAATGAGCAGTTCTTC. Translated, it gives CASSLQGVGNEQFF.

This chain uses TRBV30 with TRBJ2-7; TRBD2 matches 8 bases. The CDR3 loop spans 14 amino acids. Germline trimming cut 4 bases from V and 6 bases from J; bases unmatched to any gene: 11. CDR1 is GTSNPN and CDR2 is SVGIG in the germline V gene (reference sequence). CDR3 nucleotide sequence: TGTGCCTGGATGGGGAGCGGGAGCTCTTTCGAGCAGTACTTC. It translates to CAWMGSGSSFEQYF.

The chain combines TRBV5-1 with TRBJ2-7, with 11 positions matching TRBD2. Germline CDR1 and CDR2: SGHRS and YFSETQ. V trimming: 2 bases; J trimming: 3 bases; junction bases outside the gene matches: 4. CDR3 length: 15 amino acids. The CDR3 loop is CASSFTSGRIYEQYF. The CDR3 nucleotides read TGCGCCAGCAGCTTCACTAGCGGGAGAATCTACGAGCAGTACTTC.

In this sample, this clonotype turned up a few times. The gene calls are TRBV12-3 or TRBV12-4 and TRBJ2-4; 8 nucleotides agree with TRBD1. This CDR3 is built from 15 residues. The ends lost 5 bases at V and 4 bases at J; junction bases unmatched: 7. The CDR3, as DNA: TGTGCCAGCAGTCCGTTGGACAGGGTAAAAAACATTCAGTACTTC. Protein product: CASSPLDRVKNIQYF.

Only a few counts were recorded for this clonotype. The rearrangement uses TRBV12-5 and TRBJ2-1, with a tentative D call TRBD2 (6 bases). The CDR3 is made up of 15 amino acids. Germline V gene lookup returns CDR1 LGHNT and CDR2 FRNRAP. Deletions cut 6 bases from V and 0 bases from J, with 12 bases between. For the CDR3, the DNA is TGTGCTAGTGGCGGGGGACCGAGCTCCTACAATGAGCAGTTCTTC. Residues: CASGGGPSSYNEQFF. The full variable domain, rest sourced from reference TRBV12-5 and TRBJ2-1, is DARVTQTPRHKVTEMGQEVTMRCQPILGHNTVFWYRQTMMQGLELLAYFRNRAPLDDSGMPKDRFSAEMPDATLATLKIQPSEPRDSAVYFCASGGGPSSYNEQFFGPGTRLTVL.

This clonotype has a handful of counts. This chain connects TRBV10-3 to TRBJ1-1, with D tentatively TRBD1 (6 bases). This CDR3 has 16 amino acids. The V end lost 1 base, the J end lost 0 bases, and 12 bases lay between the germline ends. CDR1 ENHRY and CDR2 SYGVKD come from the germline V gene. CDR3 DNA: TGTGCCATCAGTGAGTGGGCAGGGGATATGAACACTGAAGCTTTCTTT. Translating it yields CAISEWAGDMNTEAFF.

The J gene is TRBJ2-1, the V gene TRBV20-1, with D possibly matching TRBD1 (6 bases). Trimming left V 5 bases short and J 8 bases short, with 10 bases between. This CDR3 contains 11 residues. Looked up from germline, CDR1 is DFQATT and CDR2 is SNEGSKA (reference sequence). The CDR3 loop reads CSASGAHEQFF. The CDR3 DNA follows: TGCAGTGCTTCAGGGGCCCATGAGCAGTTCTTC.

In its sample, this clonotype was seen a few times. The genes are TRBV12-3 or TRBV12-4 and TRBJ1-2; 7 bases match TRBD1. J gave up 4 bases and V 5 bases, and 7 bases lay outside the gene matches. The CDR3 runs to 14 residues. The DNA of the CDR3 is TGTGCCAGCAGTCCGGGAGGGGGCTTCTATGGCTACACCTTC. It encodes CASSPGGGFYGYTF.

This chain connects TRBV20-1 to TRBJ1-1; D not certain. CDR3 length equals 13 residues. Germline loops: CDR1 DFQATT, CDR2 SNEGSKA (reference sequence). The CDR3 bases are TGCAGCACATTGGACTCTTGGAACACTGAAGCTTTCTTT. This encodes CSTLDSWNTEAFF.

V gene TRBV27 combines with J gene TRBJ2-2, with 11 bases lining up with TRBD2. This CDR3 is built from 18 residues. Per the germline V gene, CDR1 is MNHEY and CDR2 is SMNVEV (reference sequence). The V and J ends lost 8 bases and 0 bases, in that order; junction bases with no gene match: 11. The CDR3 sequence: CASGPGTSGITNTGELFF. DNA for the CDR3: TGTGCCAGCGGACCCGGGACTAGCGGAATCACGAACACCGGGGAGCTGTTTTTT.

The V call is TRBV9, the J call TRBJ2-3; TRBD2 aligns across 7 bases. Germline V gene lookup returns CDR1 SGDLS and CDR2 YYNGEE. V lost 3 bases, J lost 2 bases, and 6 bases stayed unmatched. The CDR3 loop spans 15 amino acids. The CDR3 DNA is TGTGCCAGCAGCGGTCGAGCGGGGTACACAGATACGCAGTATTTT. The encoded protein is CASSGRAGYTDTQYF.

This clonotype was found a few times. The chain couples TRBV7-9 to TRBJ2-7; 10 bases map to TRBD1. This CDR3 contains 15 residues. V shed 1 base, J shed 2 bases, and the junction held 2 bases outside the gene matches. From germline, CDR1 is SEHNR and CDR2 FQNEAQ (reference sequence). In DNA form, the CDR3 reads TGTGCCAGCAGCTTAGAGGGACAGGGGACCTACGAGCAGTACTTC. This gives the protein CASSLEGQGTYEQYF.

This clonotype was counted a few times. The V and J genes are TRBV20-1 and TRBJ1-6, with D perhaps TRBD1 (5 bases). Germline CDR1 and CDR2: DFQATT and SNEGSKA (reference sequence). The CDR3 runs to 15 residues. Between the trimmed V and J ends, which lost 0 bases and 6 bases, there was a span of 12 bases. The CDR3 spells CSARDYRQGNSPLHF. The CDR3, as DNA: TGCAGTGCTAGAGATTATCGGCAGGGTAATTCACCCCTCCACTTT.